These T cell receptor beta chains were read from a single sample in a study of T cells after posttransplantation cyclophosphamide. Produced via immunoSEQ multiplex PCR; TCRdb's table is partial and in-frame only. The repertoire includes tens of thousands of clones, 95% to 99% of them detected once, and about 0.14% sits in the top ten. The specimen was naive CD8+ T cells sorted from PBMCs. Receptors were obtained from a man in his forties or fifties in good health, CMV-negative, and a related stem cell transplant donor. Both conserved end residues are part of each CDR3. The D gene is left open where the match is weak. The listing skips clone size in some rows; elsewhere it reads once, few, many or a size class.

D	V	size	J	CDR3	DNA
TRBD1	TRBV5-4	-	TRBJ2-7	CASSPTTGWLDEQYF	TGTGCCAGCAGCCCAACGACAGGGTGGTTGGACGAGCAGTACTTC
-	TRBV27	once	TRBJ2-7	CASATSSYEQYF	TGTGCCAGTGCGACTAGCTCCTACGAGCAGTACTTC
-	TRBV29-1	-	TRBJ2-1	CSVALDSAEQFF	TGCAGCGTTGCCCTGGATAGCGCTGAGCAGTTCTTC
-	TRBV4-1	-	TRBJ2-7	CASSTRPGYEQYF	TGCGCCAGCAGCACGCGGCCGGGCTACGAGCAGTACTTC
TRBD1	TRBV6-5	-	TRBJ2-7	CASSVRDRAYEQYF	TGTGCCAGCAGTGTCCGGGACAGGGCCTACGAGCAGTACTTC
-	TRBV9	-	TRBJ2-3	CASSVTWLATDTQYF	TGTGCCAGCAGCGTAACATGGCTGGCCACAGATACGCAGTATTTT
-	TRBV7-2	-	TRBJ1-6	CASSFRSYNSPLHF	TGTGCCAGCAGCTTCAGGTCGTATAATTCACCCCTCCACTTT
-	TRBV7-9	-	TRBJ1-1	CAGLPGGSRNPFF	TGTGCCGGCTTGCCGGGGGGCAGTAGAAATCCTTTCTTT
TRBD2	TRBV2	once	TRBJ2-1	CASSTPMGLAGGFYNEQFF	TGTGCCAGCAGTACACCAATGGGACTAGCGGGAGGGTTTTACAATGAGCAGTTCTTC
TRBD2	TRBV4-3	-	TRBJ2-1	CASSHGTSGVSQANEQFF	TGCGCCAGCAGCCACGGGACTAGCGGGGTTAGCCAGGCCAATGAGCAGTTCTTC
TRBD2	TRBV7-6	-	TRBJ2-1	CASSPEGLAGYNEQFF	TGTGCCAGCAGCCCTGAGGGACTAGCGGGGTACAATGAGCAGTTCTTC
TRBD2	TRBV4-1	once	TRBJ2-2	CASSQSGSSIGELFF	TGCGCCAGCAGCCAGAGCGGGAGCTCTATCGGGGAGCTGTTTTTT
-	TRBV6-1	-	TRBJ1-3	CASIEGASGNTIYF	TGTGCCAGCATCGAAGGGGCCTCTGGAAACACCATATATTTT
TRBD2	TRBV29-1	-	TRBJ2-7	CSVAGRGEQYF	TGCAGCGTTGCTGGGAGGGGCGAGCAGTACTTC
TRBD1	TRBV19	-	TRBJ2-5	CASSTLTGQGAGETQYF	TGTGCCAGTAGTACTCTTACAGGACAGGGGGCCGGTGAGACCCAGTACTTC
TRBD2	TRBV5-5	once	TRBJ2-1	CASSSDSGSFSYNEQFF	TGTGCCAGCAGCTCGGACAGCGGGAGCTTCTCCTACAATGAGCAGTTCTTC
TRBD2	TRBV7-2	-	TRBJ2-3	CASSLGLGVAGLEDTQYF	TGTGCCAGCAGCCTAGGGCTTGGGGTAGCGGGACTGGAAGATACGCAGTATTTT
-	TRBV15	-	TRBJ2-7	CATSRPRASPSLEQYF	TGTGCCACCAGCAGGCCCCGAGCATCCCCCTCCCTCGAGCAGTACTTC
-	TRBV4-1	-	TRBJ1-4	CASSQESGEKLFF	TGCGCCAGCAGCCAAGAGTCAGGGGAAAAACTGTTTTTT
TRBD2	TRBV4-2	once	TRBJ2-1	CASSHYRTSGTYNEQFF	TGTGCCAGCAGCCATTACCGGACTAGCGGGACCTACAATGAGCAGTTCTTC
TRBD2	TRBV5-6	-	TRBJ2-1	CASRSGGLTLSSPYNEQFF	TGTGCCAGCAGGTCGGGAGGCCTAACGCTAAGTAGTCCCTACAATGAGCAGTTCTTC
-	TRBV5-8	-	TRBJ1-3	CASSSLPGPLVGDTIYF	TGTGCCAGCAGCTCGCTCCCTGGGCCTTTGGTCGGGGACACCATATATTTT